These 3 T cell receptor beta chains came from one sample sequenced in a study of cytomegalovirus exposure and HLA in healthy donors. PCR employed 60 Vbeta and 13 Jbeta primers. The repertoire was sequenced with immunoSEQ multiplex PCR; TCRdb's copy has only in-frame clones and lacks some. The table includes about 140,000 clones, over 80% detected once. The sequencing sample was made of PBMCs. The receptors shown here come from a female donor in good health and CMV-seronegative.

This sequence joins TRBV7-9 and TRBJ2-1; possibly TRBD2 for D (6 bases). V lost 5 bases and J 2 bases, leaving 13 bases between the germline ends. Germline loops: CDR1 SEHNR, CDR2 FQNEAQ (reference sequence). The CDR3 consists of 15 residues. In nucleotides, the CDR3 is TGTGCCAGCAGCATTTCGGGAGTAGCCTACAATGAGCAGTTCTTC. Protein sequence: CASSISGVAYNEQFF.

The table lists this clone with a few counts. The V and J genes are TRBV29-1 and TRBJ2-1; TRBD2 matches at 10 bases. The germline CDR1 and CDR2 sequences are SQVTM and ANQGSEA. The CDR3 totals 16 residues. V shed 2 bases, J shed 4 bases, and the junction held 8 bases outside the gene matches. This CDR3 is CSVEPSASGRYNEQFF. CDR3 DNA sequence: TGCAGCGTTGAACCCTCGGCTAGCGGGAGATACAATGAGCAGTTCTTC.

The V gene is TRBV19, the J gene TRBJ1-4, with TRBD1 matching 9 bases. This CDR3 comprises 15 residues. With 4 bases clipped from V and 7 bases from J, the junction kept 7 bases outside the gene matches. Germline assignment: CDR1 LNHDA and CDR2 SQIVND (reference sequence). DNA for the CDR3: TGTGCCAGTAGTAGTTCCGGGACAGGGCGTGAAAAACTGTTTTTT. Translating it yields CASSSSGTGREKLFF.